The entry below gives a single TCR beta chain sequence along with its context. This entry comes from a study of shared clonotypes between healthy human individuals. Only in-frame clones appear in the TCRdb table, and some are missing; sequencing was by immunoSEQ multiplex PCR. The table lists 450,000 to 550,000 clones, about four fifths of them singletons, with roughly 13% in the top ten. Free of recent acute infections or vaccinations, the donors were healthy HIV-negative adults. The V gene's germline CDR1 is SGHTA and CDR2 FQGNSA. V shed 1 base and J shed 2 bases, with 11 bases lying between them. The CDR3 sequence is 15 residues long.

The sequence was collected from a woman in her forties in good health. Some clones in this sample may be carry-over from other donors' samples. The chain combines TRBV7-2 with TRBJ2-5; D not resolved. Sequenced material: PBMCs. CDR3 amino acids: CASSLGTAQQETQYF. The DNA of the CDR3 is TGTGCCAGCAGCTTAGGAACAGCGCAACAAGAGACCCAGTACTTC.